The rows below give T cell receptor beta chains drawn from one sample of a study of blood T cell repertoires in COVID-19. Assay used: immunoSEQ multiplex PCR; TCRdb lists only in-frame clones, some missing. This sample has around 100,000 clones, with 87% found just once. The sample comprised peripheral blood. These TCRs come from a man aged 50-60 years in a cohort sampled during active COVID-19. Each CDR3 is given with its conserved first and last residue. D genes are given only for firm matches. Some rows have no size entry. The others give once, few or many, or a class for an expanded clone.

>TRBJ1-3|TRBV7-6|-|-
CASSLGAGVSGNTIYF
TGTGCCAGCAGCTTAGGGGCAGGGGTTTCAGGAAACACCATATATTTT
>TRBJ2-7|TRBV24-1|once|-
CATSDWVPPGSGYSYEQYF
TGTGCCACCAGTGATTGGGTTCCTCCGGGCAGCGGGTACTCCTACGAGCAGTACTTC
>TRBJ2-1|TRBV24-1|-|-
CATGTHAEQFF
TGTGCCACCGGGACTCATGCCGAGCAGTTCTTC
>TRBJ2-3|TRBV11-2|-|-
CASSLARDTQYF
TGTGCCAGCAGCTTAGCCCGGGATACGCAGTATTTT
>TRBJ1-1|TRBV6-1|-|-
CAIVGQSPTEAFF
TGTGCCATCGTAGGACAGTCCCCAACTGAAGCTTTCTTT
>TRBJ2-3|TRBV6-5|few|TRBD1
CASPAGQGNTDTQYF
TGTGCCAGCCCCGCGGGACAGGGAAACACAGATACGCAGTATTTT
>TRBJ2-5|TRBV7-9|-|TRBD1
CASSIWTGTKQETQYF
TGTGCCAGCAGCATCTGGACAGGGACAAAACAAGAGACCCAGTACTTC
>TRBJ1-1|TRBV19|-|TRBD1
CASSAGTAKAFF
TGTGCCAGTAGTGCGGGGACAGCGAAAGCTTTCTTT
>TRBJ2-2|TRBV9|-|-
CASSVGGQNTGELFF
TGTGCCAGCAGCGTAGGCGGCCAAAACACCGGGGAGCTGTTTTTT
>TRBJ1-3|TRBV19|-|TRBD1
CASTSGGSGSGNTIYF
TGTGCCAGTACATCAGGGGGCTCCGGCTCTGGAAACACCATATATTTT
>TRBJ1-1|TRBV5-1|-|-
CASSLDRQEQAFF
TGCGCCAGCAGCCTAGACCGACAGGAGCAGGCTTTCTTT
>TRBJ1-5|TRBV6-7|-|-
CASSYLAGHQPQHF
TGTGCCAGCAGTTACCTAGCAGGCCATCAGCCCCAGCATTTT
>TRBJ2-1|TRBV2|-|TRBD2
CASSKLASSYNEQFF
TGTGCCAGCAGCAAACTAGCGAGTTCCTACAATGAGCAGTTCTTC
>TRBJ2-5|TRBV19|-|-
CASSIPGLPRETQYF
TGTGCCAGTAGTATACCCGGACTGCCCCGAGAGACCCAGTACTTC
>TRBJ2-1|TRBV11-2|-|TRBD1
CASSLGQGTYNEQFF
TGTGCCAGCAGCTTAGGACAGGGGACCTACAATGAGCAGTTCTTC
>TRBJ2-5|TRBV5-4|-|TRBD2
CASSLRRGMETQYF
TGTGCCAGCAGCTTGCGGCGGGGGATGGAGACCCAGTACTTC
>TRBJ1-2|TRBV7-2|once|-
CASSPLLRDEGYGYTF
TGTGCCAGCAGCCCCCTGCTGAGGGATGAGGGATATGGCTACACCTTC
>TRBJ1-5|TRBV27|-|-
CASSPSGGWSNQPQHF
TGTGCCAGCAGTCCCTCGGGAGGGTGGAGCAATCAGCCCCAGCATTTT
>TRBJ1-1|TRBV18|-|-
CASSPSQTVILRNTEAFF
TGTGCCAGCTCACCAAGTCAAACAGTTATTCTCCGGAACACTGAAGCTTTCTTT
>TRBJ1-5|TRBV5-1|once|-
CASRQKSNQPQHF
TGCGCCAGCAGACAAAAAAGCAATCAGCCCCAGCATTTT
>TRBJ2-3|TRBV9|-|-
CASSVVTPAPDTQYF
TGTGCCAGCAGCGTAGTGACTCCTGCGCCAGATACGCAGTATTTT
>TRBJ1-3|TRBV3-1/TRBV3-2|-|-
CASSQIRAGGNTIYF
TGTGCCAGCAGCCAAATCAGGGCAGGAGGAAACACCATATATTTT
>TRBJ2-6|TRBV23-1|-|TRBD1
CASSRRGRGISGANVLTF
TGCGCCAGCAGTCGGCGAGGCAGGGGGATCTCTGGGGCCAACGTCCTGACTTTC
>TRBJ2-1|TRBV7-6|-|TRBD2
CASSLVGGGGGHNEQFF
TGTGCCAGCAGCTTAGTCGGCGGCGGGGGGGGCCACAATGAGCAGTTCTTC
>TRBJ2-5|TRBV24-1|-|TRBD1
CATSDSPGTGEGETQYF
TGTGCCACCAGTGATTCGCCTGGGACAGGGGAGGGGGAGACCCAGTACTTC
>TRBJ2-6|TRBV19|-|TRBD1
CASRGQGGYGANVLTF
TGTGCCAGTCGAGGACAGGGCGGGTATGGGGCCAACGTCCTGACTTTC
>TRBJ2-7|TRBV4-2|-|-
CASSQVGGGLNEQYF
TGTGCCAGCAGCCAAGTAGGAGGGGGCCTGAACGAGCAGTACTTC
>TRBJ2-5|TRBV27|-|TRBD2
CASSLSPGGGETQYF
TGTGCCAGCAGTTTATCCCCGGGGGGAGGAGAGACCCAGTACTTC
>TRBJ2-5|TRBV7-8|-|-
CASSKTGSEETQYF
TGTGCCAGCAGCAAAACAGGGTCGGAGGAGACCCAGTACTTC
>TRBJ2-4|TRBV5-1|-|-
CASSLAGGLTIQYF
TGCGCCAGCAGCTTGGCCGGGGGGCTAACCATTCAGTACTTC
>TRBJ1-6|TRBV6-5|-|TRBD1
CASRGTGTNSPLHF
TGTGCCAGCAGGGGGACAGGGACTAATTCACCCCTCCACTTT
>TRBJ2-2|TRBV5-1|few|TRBD1
CASSYPRDRALSAGELFF
TGCGCCAGCAGCTACCCCCGGGACAGGGCCTTATCGGCCGGGGAGCTGTTTTTT
>TRBJ2-5|TRBV5-6|-|TRBD1
CASLLNRGYQETQYF
TGTGCCAGCTTGCTTAACAGGGGATACCAAGAGACCCAGTACTTC
>TRBJ2-1|TRBV18|-|TRBD2
CASFSGASGSPEQFF
TGTGCCAGCTTCTCCGGGGCTAGCGGGTCCCCTGAGCAGTTCTTC
>TRBJ1-4|TRBV6-1|-|-
CASSESRLGHEKLFF
TGTGCCAGCAGTGAATCAAGGTTGGGGCATGAAAAACTGTTTTTT
>TRBJ1-5|TRBV21-1|-|-
CASRGGWNQPQHF
TGTGCCAGCAGGGGGGGTTGGAATCAGCCCCAGCATTTT
>TRBJ2-5|TRBV20-1|-|TRBD2
CSASYSGGALETQYF
TGCAGTGCTAGTTATAGCGGGGGGGCGCTTGAGACCCAGTACTTC
>TRBJ2-2|TRBV7-8|-|-
CASSLRGGAGENTGELFF
TGTGCCAGCAGCCTGAGGGGGGGCGCGGGGGAGAACACCGGGGAGCTGTTTTTT
>TRBJ2-3|TRBV7-2|-|-
CASSRDGGTDTQYF
TGTGCCAGCAGCCGCGACGGGGGCACAGATACGCAGTATTTT
>TRBJ1-6|TRBV20-1|-|TRBD1
CSASAGTGGNNSPLHF
TGCAGTGCTAGTGCCGGGACAGGGGGTAATAATTCACCCCTCCACTTT
>TRBJ2-1|TRBV7-3|-|-
CASSLHNPPYNEQFF
TGTGCCAGCAGCTTACACAATCCTCCCTACAATGAGCAGTTCTTC
>TRBJ2-7|TRBV4-3|once|-
CASIDLRGRSSYEQYF
TGCGCCAGCATCGACCTGCGGGGCAGAAGCTCCTACGAGCAGTACTTC
>TRBJ1-5|TRBV6-5|-|-
CASKLPGAVNQPQHF
TGTGCCAGCAAACTGCCAGGGGCCGTCAATCAGCCCCAGCATTTT
>TRBJ2-7|TRBV3-1/TRBV3-2|few|-
CASSRDGLSYEQYF
TGTGCCAGCAGCCGAGATGGACTTTCCTACGAGCAGTACTTC
>TRBJ2-3|TRBV6-5|-|TRBD2
CASRATGGITDTQYF
TGTGCCAGCAGGGCCACGGGGGGGATCACAGATACGCAGTATTTT
>TRBJ2-3|TRBV24-1|-|TRBD1
CATSIQGGDTQYF
TGTGCCACCAGTATACAGGGGGGTGATACGCAGTATTTT